Below are 2 T cell receptor beta chains sequenced from a single sample in a study of T cells in Graves' hyperthyroidism and ophthalmopathy. The TCR beta CDR3 regions underwent amplification using RNA transcripts as the source. RT-PCR in the first round (using the HTBI primer set) targeted the TCR CDR3. MiXCR, run by TCRdb on the multiplex PCR reads, gives a single entry per CDR3 protein. The sample carries roughly 500,000 distinct CDR3 sequences, 46% recorded once. Sample: peripheral blood or thyroid tissue (not recorded which). The receptors come from an adult woman with Graves' disease, either hyperthyroidism or ophthalmopathy (not recorded which).

The chain recombines TRBV28 with TRBJ1-5; 7 nucleotides align to TRBD1. Germline lookup yields CDR1 MDHEN and CDR2 SYDVKM. The CDR3 extends over 17 amino acids. Trimming cost V 6 bases and J 7 bases; bases outside gene matches: 18. CDR3 DNA: TGTGCCAGCAGCAATACTCGGACAGGTTCCAAGGACCAGCCCCAGCATTTT. Translating it yields CASSNTRTGSKDQPQHF.

This chain connects TRBV12-3 or TRBV12-4 to TRBJ1-4; no clear D. Trimming cost V 3 bases and J 10 bases, with 6 bases left between them. The CDR3 sequence is 11 residues long. The CDR3 bases are TGTGCCAGCAGTTTCCGTGGAAAACTGTTTTTT. This sequence encodes CASSFRGKLFF.